Listed below are T cell receptor beta chains from one sample, sequenced in a study of T cells in localized non-small cell lung cancer. Clones were sequenced by immunoSEQ multiplex PCR, and TCRdb holds only the in-frame ones, with some missing. The data show under 6,500 clones, about a third seen once. The source was lung tumor tissue, collected before any cancer treatment. The receptors were sampled from a female donor of 60 years or more with stage I lung adenocarcinoma. Both conserved end residues are part of each CDR3. A D gene is named only where the DNA matches it firmly. Size values are once, few and many counts, or a class for expanded clones, and some rows have none.

J gene	clone size	D gene	V gene	CDR3 protein	CDR3 DNA
TRBJ2-5	NA	NA	TRBV7-2	CASSQARGETQYF	TGTGCCAGCAGCCAAGCTAGGGGTGAGACCCAGTACTTC
TRBJ1-1	NA	NA	TRBV30	CAWTVNTEAFF	TGTGCCTGGACTGTGAACACTGAAGCTTTCTTT
TRBJ2-7	NA	TRBD2	TRBV6-8	CASSRFRGDEQYF	TGTGCCAGCAGCCGATTTCGGGGGGACGAGCAGTACTTC
TRBJ1-1	NA	NA	TRBV30	CACNRDHTEAFF	TGTGCCTGTAACCGGGACCACACTGAAGCTTTCTTT
TRBJ1-4	NA	NA	TRBV11-3	CASRAAQLLEKLFF	TGTGCCAGCAGGGCCGCACAGCTCCTTGAAAAACTGTTTTTT
TRBJ1-6	few	NA	TRBV11-3	CASSFEGAPWDSPLHF	TGTGCCAGCAGCTTCGAAGGGGCGCCCTGGGATTCACCCCTCCACTTT
TRBJ1-5	few	NA	TRBV9	CASSEKAWGKEPQHF	TGTGCCAGCAGTGAAAAGGCATGGGGCAAGGAGCCCCAGCATTTT
TRBJ2-5	NA	NA	TRBV11-3	CASSQATTGEETQYF	TGTGCCAGCAGCCAAGCGACAACCGGGGAAGAGACCCAGTACTTC
TRBJ1-2	NA	NA	TRBV6-8	CASSQTRGSNYGYTF	TGTGCCAGCAGTCAGACCCGAGGGTCTAACTATGGCTACACCTTC
TRBJ2-5	medium-sized	TRBD2	TRBV9	CASTLGLSPAGAEETQYF	TGTGCCAGCACTCTAGGTCTTTCTCCAGCGGGGGCCGAAGAGACCCAGTACTTC
TRBJ2-7	medium-sized	TRBD1	TRBV11-3	CASSLGQGASDEQYF	TGTGCCAGCAGCTTAGGACAGGGGGCCTCTGACGAGCAGTACTTC
TRBJ2-1	NA	TRBD2	TRBV7-7	CASSPPGLAAYNEQFF	TGTGCCAGCAGCCCGCCGGGACTAGCGGCCTACAATGAGCAGTTCTTC
TRBJ2-2	once	NA	TRBV30	CVISQGYTGELFF	TGTGTCATTTCGCAGGGGTACACCGGGGAGCTGTTTTTT
TRBJ1-1	few	NA	TRBV14	CASSLSQNTEAFF	TGTGCCAGCAGCCTTTCCCAGAACACTGAAGCTTTCTTT
TRBJ2-7	NA	NA	TRBV12-5	CASGPRKDPNEQYF	TGTGCTAGTGGTCCGAGGAAGGATCCCAACGAGCAGTACTTC
TRBJ1-1	medium-sized	TRBD1	TRBV9	CASSVTPGGRTEAFF	TGTGCCAGCAGCGTAACGCCAGGGGGCAGGACTGAAGCTTTCTTT
TRBJ1-2	NA	NA	TRBV29-1	CSVQQTGGPMGYTF	TGCAGCGTGCAACAGACGGGGGGTCCTATGGGCTACACCTTC
TRBJ1-4	NA	NA	TRBV30	CAWRVSATEKLFF	TGTGCCTGGAGGGTTAGCGCAACTGAAAAACTGTTTTTT
TRBJ1-5	few	NA	TRBV1	CASSQDRVGGANQPQHF	TGCGCCAGCAGCCAAGATAGGGTGGGGGGGGCCAATCAGCCCCAGCATTTT
TRBJ1-6	few	NA	TRBV5-1	CASSLAGLSSYNSPLHF	TGCGCCAGCAGCTTGGCCGGACTAAGCTCCTATAATTCACCCCTCCACTTT
TRBJ1-5	NA	NA	TRBV28	CASSVGNQPQHF	TGTGCCAGCAGTGTCGGGAATCAGCCCCAGCATTTT
TRBJ1-1	NA	TRBD1	TRBV11-3	CASSRRGTGNTEAFF	TGTGCCAGCAGCCGTCGGGGGACAGGGAACACTGAAGCTTTCTTT
TRBJ2-7	NA	NA	TRBV5-1	CASSLERLPYEQYF	TGCGCCAGCAGCTTGGAAAGGCTCCCCTACGAGCAGTACTTC
TRBJ2-5	NA	TRBD1	TRBV14	CASSPRQGGQETQYF	TGTGCCAGCAGCCCCCGACAGGGTGGCCAAGAGACCCAGTACTTC
TRBJ1-6	NA	TRBD1	TRBV28	CASSWDRDNSPLHF	TGTGCCAGCAGTTGGGACAGGGATAATTCACCCCTCCACTTT
TRBJ1-1	few	NA	TRBV30	CAWSAQGFGAFF	TGTGCCTGGAGTGCACAGGGTTTCGGAGCTTTCTTT
TRBJ2-7	NA	TRBD2	TRBV6-8	CASSYHPTSGGAYEQYF	TGTGCCAGCAGTTACCACCCGACTAGCGGGGGGGCCTACGAGCAGTACTTC
TRBJ1-1	NA	TRBD1	TRBV11-3	CASSLMGQLRTGTVAFF	TGTGCCAGCAGCTTGATGGGTCAGCTCCGAACCGGGACAGTTGCATTCTTT
TRBJ1-2	NA	NA	TRBV25-1	CASSAQGYGYTF	TGTGCCAGCAGTGCCCAGGGCTATGGCTACACCTTC
TRBJ1-1	NA	TRBD1	TRBV6-8	CASRGQGGTTEAFF	TGTGCCAGCAGGGGACAGGGGGGGACCACTGAAGCTTTCTTT
TRBJ1-1	NA	NA	TRBV19	CASRIQAEIDTEAFF	TGTGCCAGTAGAATACAGGCAGAAATTGACACTGAAGCTTTCTTT
TRBJ1-5	NA	TRBD1	TRBV29-1	CSVAGTDYQPQHF	TGCAGCGTTGCCGGGACAGACTATCAGCCCCAGCATTTT
TRBJ2-1	few	NA	TRBV12-5	CASGAYIDRGYNEQFF	TGTGCTAGTGGTGCTTACATTGACCGTGGCTACAATGAGCAGTTCTTC
TRBJ2-7	few	TRBD2	TRBV30	CAWSVSGLVLLEQYF	TGTGCCTGGAGTGTTTCGGGACTAGTCCTCCTAGAGCAGTACTTC
TRBJ1-3	few	NA	TRBV11-3	CARSLKGCENTIYF	TGTGCCAGAAGCTTAAAGGGTTGTGAAAACACCATATATTTT
TRBJ2-1	few	TRBD1	TRBV18	CASSQDRGWNEQFF	TGTGCCAGCTCACAGGACAGGGGATGGAATGAGCAGTTCTTC
TRBJ2-7	few	NA	TRBV30	CAWIPRGTYEQYF	TGTGCCTGGATCCCAAGGGGGACCTACGAGCAGTACTTC
TRBJ1-1	NA	NA	TRBV14	CASSQGGRNLGEAFF	TGTGCCAGCAGCCAAGGGGGGAGAAATCTAGGTGAAGCTTTCTTT
TRBJ2-2	large	NA	TRBV28	CASSAGDTGELFF	TGTGCCAGCAGTGCAGGGGACACCGGGGAGCTGTTTTTT
TRBJ1-3	NA	TRBD1	TRBV11-3	CASSLLVGQGKDTIYF	TGTGCCAGCAGCTTATTGGTGGGACAGGGCAAGGACACCATATATTTT
TRBJ1-2	few	NA	TRBV28	CATLDRTANYGYTF	TGTGCCACCCTAGACAGGACAGCTAACTATGGCTACACCTTC
TRBJ1-2	NA	TRBD1	TRBV16	CASSLPPGQGTNYGYTF	TGTGCCAGCAGCCTACCACCGGGACAGGGAACTAACTATGGCTACACCTTC
TRBJ1-2	NA	TRBD1	TRBV6-8	CASSTDPGTGYGYTF	TGTGCCAGCAGCACAGACCCCGGGACAGGGTATGGCTACACCTTC
TRBJ1-2	medium-sized	NA	TRBV9	CASSPGVGILNYGYTF	TGTGCCAGCAGCCCCGGGGTTGGCATTCTAAACTATGGCTACACCTTC